A selection of T cell receptor beta chains follows, all from one sample in a study of shared clonotypes between healthy human individuals. Profiling relied on immunoSEQ multiplex PCR, and the TCRdb table lists in-frame clones only, not all of them. The repertoire includes over a million clones, 95% to 99% of them detected once, and around 0.45% sits in the top ten. The sequenced material came from naive CD4+ T cells sorted from blood. Receptors were obtained from a man younger than 40 in good health. The CDR3 runs from the conserved cysteine through the conserved F or W.

>TRBV7-2|TRBJ1-2
CASREQGAHYGYTF
>TRBV19|TRBJ2-5
CASRKSLGTGQETQYF
>TRBV9|TRBJ2-7
CASSVAPGTDGPYEQYF
>TRBV5-8|TRBJ1-4
CASSKGTVNEKLFF
>TRBV29-1|TRBJ1-2
CSVEEDANYGYTF
>TRBV6-5|TRBJ2-3
CASKAGVTTDTQYF
>TRBV14|TRBJ2-5
CASSQDWETQYF
>TRBV2|TRBJ1-4
CASSELEEKLFF
>TRBV5-1|TRBJ2-3
CASSLVGTGQSDTQYF
>TRBV28|TRBJ2-7
CASSLAGLYYEQYF
>TRBV28|TRBJ2-4
CASATVPPQYF
>TRBV11-2|TRBJ2-2
CASSFWAQGYTGELFF
>TRBV5-1|TRBJ2-4
CASSSQGQGFILAKNIQYF
>TRBV5-6|TRBJ2-4
CASSFRGIAKNIQYF
>TRBV5-1|TRBJ2-7
CASRGDRAYEQYF
>TRBV5-4|TRBJ2-3
CASSLGQGRLAGGSDTQYF
>TRBV7-3|TRBJ2-1
CASSTPGLAAINEQFF
>TRBV28|TRBJ2-2
CASSLATGELFF
>TRBV28|TRBJ2-7
CASSPPSGLHYEQYF
>TRBV5-1|TRBJ2-5
CASSLDGLETQYF
>TRBV5-1|TRBJ1-1
CASVAGPRWNTEAFF
>TRBV28|TRBJ2-7
CASRRRRGTVYSYEQYF
>TRBV27|TRBJ2-7
CASSFYRGGDEQYF
>TRBV6-5|TRBJ1-1
CATQRNTEAFF
>TRBV7-9|TRBJ2-7
CASSGYEQYF
>TRBV9|TRBJ2-1
CASSARLAGDNEQFF
>TRBV5-1|TRBJ2-2
CASSGDGAGELFF
>TRBV7-8|TRBJ2-3
CASSVYGSSTDTQYF
>TRBV5-1|TRBJ2-1
CASSLMAPSGYNEQFF
>TRBV7-9|TRBJ1-1
CASSLGRGRGKNTEAFF
>TRBV5-1|TRBJ2-3
CASSLVIDTQYF
>TRBV4-1|TRBJ2-2
CASSQDRDSANTGELFF
>TRBV5-4|TRBJ1-4
CASSLTGVNEKLFF
>TRBV5-1|TRBJ2-5
CASRDGPQETQYF
>TRBV11-2|TRBJ1-1
CASSLYRGGNTEAFF
>TRBV4-1|TRBJ1-4
CASSQVELEKLFF
>TRBV7-2|TRBJ2-1
CASSPGWDNEQFF
>TRBV5-1|TRBJ2-3
CASSSGLAGPDTQYF
>TRBV14|TRBJ1-5
CASSRGLGQPQHF
>TRBV9|TRBJ2-1
CASSVGQGTSYNEQFF